This TCR beta chain is drawn from a study of blood T cell repertoires in COVID-19. The wider study: Samples came from the United States, Italy and Spain, spanning acute and convalescent COVID-19. T cells, B-cell-depleted T cells, or PBMCs supplied cDNA or gDNA.

Original handling: Estimation of nucleated cell counts relied on the amplification of reference gene primers. Data came from immunoSEQ multiplex PCR; TCRdb stores just in-frame clones and leaves some out. The V and J calls and the clone size are those of that table, but D and trimming were determined from the DNA. The data hold about 100,000 clones, with roughly 85% observed a single time. Sample: peripheral blood. The clonotype comes from an older man with active or convalescent COVID-19.

CDR3 loop: CASSNAGTYEQYF. CDR3 DNA sequence: TGTGCCAGCAGTAACGCAGGGACCTACGAGCAGTACTTC. The chain joins TRBV28 to TRBJ2-7; tentative D call: TRBD1 (5 bases). The germline V gene encodes CDR1 MDHEN and CDR2 SYDVKM. The CDR3 has 13 residues. Trimming pared 5 bases from V and 2 bases from J, leaving 10 bases between.